This T cell receptor beta chain was sequenced for a study of early T cells in non-severe SARS-CoV-2 infection. Study overall: Sequencing of unsorted whole blood was done on bulk RNA, leaving chains unpaired. Findings of the study overall: Comparison of clonotypes with VDJdb favored anti-spike CD8 responses while missing private and CD4 specificities.

The CDR3 has 21 amino acids. Attachment of unique molecular identifiers was made to individual cDNA molecules. Each CDR3 protein is one row after TCRdb ran MiXCR on the 5' RACE reads. The table lists over 45,000 distinct CDR3 sequences, approximately 5.6% of them singletons. This clonotype was recorded many times. The antigen is undetermined. The receptor was isolated from an adult who was a healthcare worker with PCR-confirmed SARS-CoV-2 infection or an uninfected control (not recorded which). Material for sequencing was whole blood. V gene TRBV3-2 combines with J gene TRBJ2-4; TRBD1, the D gene given by the table, was not confirmed from the DNA. TRBV3-2 is marked as a pseudogene. The CDR3: CASDKMGGRGPVCLAKNIQYF. CDR3 in DNA: TGTGCCAGCGACAAAATGGGGGGAAGGGGGCCCGTTTGCTTAGCCAAAAACATTCAGTACTTC.